This T cell receptor beta chain emerged from a study of early T cells in non-severe SARS-CoV-2 infection. Study details: Sequenced material consisted of bulk RNA (from unsorted whole blood), and chains were unpaired.

This clonotype was recorded many times. The antigen remains undetermined. Per the germline V gene, CDR1 is MNHEY and CDR2 is SVGAGI. The V end was cut by 2 bases, the J end by 6 bases, with 7 bases between. This CDR3 has 13 amino acids. The study's findings and limits: Anti-spike CD8 responses were favored by VDJdb matching, which missed private and CD4 specificities.

The library protocol tagged individual cDNA molecules with unique molecular identifiers. TCRdb analysed the 5' RACE reads with MiXCR anew, one entry per CDR3 protein. The sample consists of about 64,000 distinct CDR3 sequences, roughly 12% of them appearing once. This TCR was sampled from an adult who was a healthcare worker with PCR-confirmed SARS-CoV-2 infection or an uninfected control (not recorded which). This specimen was whole blood, taken at baseline. The chain combines TRBV6-5 with TRBJ2-2, with D possibly matching TRBD1 (6 bases). CDR3 loop: CASSYEGAGELFF. The CDR3, as DNA: TGTGCCAGCAGTTACGAGGGGGCCGGGGAGCTGTTTTTT.